The rows below give T cell receptor beta chains drawn from one sample of a study of blood T cell repertoires in COVID-19. The repertoire was sequenced with immunoSEQ multiplex PCR; TCRdb's copy has only in-frame clones and lacks some. In the table there are more than 45,000 clones, 84% of which are singletons. The specimen was peripheral blood. The receptors derive from an elderly man with COVID-19, enrolled during active disease. Both conserved end residues are part of each CDR3. A D gene is named only where the DNA matches it firmly. The listing skips clone size in some rows; elsewhere it reads once, few, many or a size class.

len	abundance	v_gene	j_gene	d_gene	CDR3nt	CDR3aa
13	-	TRBV5-1	TRBJ1-4	TRBD1	TGCGCCAGCAGGGACAGGGAGGGTGAAAAACTGTTTTTT	CASRDREGEKLFF
16	-	TRBV19	TRBJ2-4	-	TGTGCCAGTAGTGCCTTGCTAGCACTAGCCAAAAACATTCAGTACTTC	CASSALLALAKNIQYF
13	-	TRBV10-3	TRBJ1-4	TRBD1	TGTGCCACCCGGGACAGCTATAATGAAAAACTGTTTTTT	CATRDSYNEKLFF
15	-	TRBV24-1	TRBJ1-1	TRBD1	TGTGCCACCAGTGAGACCGGGACAGGGGCTAATGAAGCTTTCTTT	CATSETGTGANEAFF
14	-	TRBV29-1	TRBJ2-2	-	TGCAGCGCGAGTAGTAGCCTGAACACCGGGGAGCTGTTTTTT	CSASSSLNTGELFF
14	-	TRBV30	TRBJ1-1	TRBD1	TGTGCCTGGAGGCGGGACAGCGGTCGGGCTGAAGCTTTCTTT	CAWRRDSGRAEAFF
16	-	TRBV4-3	TRBJ1-4	-	TGCGCCAGCAGCCAAGATCTAGACAGCACTTATGAAAAACTGTTTTTT	CASSQDLDSTYEKLFF
16	-	TRBV6-5	TRBJ2-2	TRBD1	TGTGCCAGCAGTTACGCGACCCAGGGGGCCGGCGGGGAGCTGTTTTTT	CASSYATQGAGGELFF
14	-	TRBV14	TRBJ2-2	-	TGTGCCAGCAGCCAAGTGATAGCGGTCGGGGAGCTGTTTTTT	CASSQVIAVGELFF
15	few	TRBV19	TRBJ2-1	-	TGTGCCAGTGAGAAGAGCGGAAGCTCCTACAATGAGCAGTTCTTC	CASEKSGSSYNEQFF
17	once	TRBV6-1	TRBJ2-2	-	TGTGCCAGCAGGGAAACCTCAGGGGCGCGATACACCGGGGAGCTGTTTTTT	CASRETSGARYTGELFF
17	-	TRBV5-1	TRBJ1-6	-	TGCGCCAGCAGCCTGACCGGGGAGGGGTCCTATAATTCACCCCTCCACTTT	CASSLTGEGSYNSPLHF
14	-	TRBV9	TRBJ2-2	-	TGTGCCAGCAGCGCGCAGGGGTTGCCCGGGGAGCTGTTTTTT	CASSAQGLPGELFF
14	few	TRBV18	TRBJ1-6	-	TGTGCCAGCTCACCAGGAGGGGATGATTCACCCCTCCACTTT	CASSPGGDDSPLHF
16	-	TRBV9	TRBJ1-4	-	TGTGCCAGCAGCCCACTCGGGGGGCCAGGTAATGAAAAACTGTTTTTT	CASSPLGGPGNEKLFF
17	once	TRBV5-1	TRBJ2-1	-	TGCGCCAGCAGCTTCCGGGACTCCAGGCTACCTCACAATGAGCAGTTCTTC	CASSFRDSRLPHNEQFF
15	-	TRBV7-7	TRBJ2-5	TRBD1	TGTGCCAGCAGCCAAGGGACAGGGAGGGCAGAGATCCAGTACTTC	CASSQGTGRAEIQYF
13	many	TRBV28	TRBJ2-2	TRBD1	TGTGCCAGCAGTAACAGGGGGACCGGGGAGCTGTTTTTT	CASSNRGTGELFF
13	-	TRBV7-9	TRBJ1-2	-	TGTGCCAGCAGCGAAAATCGGGGCTATGGCTACACCTTC	CASSENRGYGYTF
16	-	TRBV7-2	TRBJ1-5	TRBD1	TGTGCCAGCAGCCTCCCCGGGGGCAGGGGGCGCCAGCCCCAGCATTTT	CASSLPGGRGRQPQHF
13	-	TRBV10-1	TRBJ1-1	-	TGCGCCAGCAGCCTGAACCGGGTGACTGAAGCTTTCTTT	CASSLNRVTEAFF
14	once	TRBV7-2	TRBJ1-2	TRBD1	TGTGCCAGCAGGTTGGACAGGGGGCTAGGAGGCTACACCTTC	CASRLDRGLGGYTF
13	few	TRBV12-2	TRBJ1-5	-	TGTGCAAGTCCGAACAGGGAGCACCAGCCCCAGCATTTT	CASPNREHQPQHF
12	-	TRBV30	TRBJ2-1	-	TGTGCCTGGAGTGGGTTAGCCGATGAGCAGTTCTTC	CAWSGLADEQFF
15	-	TRBV5-1	TRBJ1-1	-	TGCGCCAGCAGCTTGGCGGTGGACATGAACACTGAAGCTTTCTTT	CASSLAVDMNTEAFF
17	-	TRBV15	TRBJ1-2	-	TGTGCCACCAGCAGAGATGGGCAGGGCCCCCTCCCCCGTGGCTACACCTTC	CATSRDGQGPLPRGYTF
16	-	TRBV5-1	TRBJ1-6	TRBD1	TGCGCCAGCAGCTTAGGAACAGGGGGTTACCTTTCACCCCTCCACTTT	CASSLGTGGYLSPLHF
14	-	TRBV7-2	TRBJ1-5	-	TGTGCCAGCAGCCCCGCAGGGGTAGGACAGCCCCAGCATTTT	CASSPAGVGQPQHF
16	-	TRBV5-6	TRBJ2-1	TRBD2	TGTGCCAGCAGCTTGATCGGGACTAGCGGGGGGGATGAGCAGTTCTTC	CASSLIGTSGGDEQFF
16	-	TRBV4-3	TRBJ1-5	-	TGCGCCAGCAGCCAAGGGGTAGGAGGGGATGCCCAGCCCCAGCATTTT	CASSQGVGGDAQPQHF
16	-	TRBV7-2	TRBJ2-1	-	TGTGCCAGCAGCTTAGCCCTTTCTAGCTCCTACAATGAGCAGTTCTTC	CASSLALSSSYNEQFF
15	-	TRBV9	TRBJ2-5	-	TGTGCCAGCAGCCCCATCGGGACTTACCAAGAGACCCAGTACTTC	CASSPIGTYQETQYF
15	-	TRBV7-3	TRBJ1-2	TRBD1	TGTGCCAGCAGCTTCGGACAGGGAAGCATCTATGGCTACACCTTC	CASSFGQGSIYGYTF
14	-	TRBV6-5	TRBJ2-2	TRBD1	TGTGCCAGCAGGGGACAGGTGAACACCGGGGAGCTGTTTTTT	CASRGQVNTGELFF
20	-	TRBV27	TRBJ2-5	TRBD1	TGTGCCAGCAGTCCCTACGGGGTCGAGAGGGACAGGGGGAGGTGGGAGACCCAGTACTTC	CASSPYGVERDRGRWETQYF
15	-	TRBV28	TRBJ1-2	-	TGTGCCAGCAGTTCCCAGGGGAGGGTGAACTATGGCTACACCTTC	CASSSQGRVNYGYTF
14	-	TRBV10-3	TRBJ2-2	TRBD1	TGTGCCATCACGGGCGACAGGGACACCGGGGAGCTGTTTTTT	CAITGDRDTGELFF